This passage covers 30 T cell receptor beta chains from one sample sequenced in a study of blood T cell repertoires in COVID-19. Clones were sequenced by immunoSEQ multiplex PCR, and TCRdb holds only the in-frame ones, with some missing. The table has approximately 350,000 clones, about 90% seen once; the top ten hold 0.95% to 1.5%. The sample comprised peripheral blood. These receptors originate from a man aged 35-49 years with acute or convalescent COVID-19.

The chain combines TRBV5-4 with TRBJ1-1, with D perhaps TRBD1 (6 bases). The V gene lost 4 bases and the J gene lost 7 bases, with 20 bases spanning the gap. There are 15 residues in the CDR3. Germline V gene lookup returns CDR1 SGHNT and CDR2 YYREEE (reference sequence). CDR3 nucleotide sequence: TGTGCCAGCAGCGATCAGCGCGGGCTCAGGGGTGAAGCTTTCTTT. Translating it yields CASSDQRGLRGEAFF. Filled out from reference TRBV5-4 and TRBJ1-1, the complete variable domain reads ETGVTQSPTHLIKTRGQQVTLRCSSQSGHNTVSWYQQALGQGPQFIFQYYREEENGRGNFPPRFSGLQFPNYSSELNVNALELDDSALYLCASSDQRGLRGEAFFGQGTRLTVV.

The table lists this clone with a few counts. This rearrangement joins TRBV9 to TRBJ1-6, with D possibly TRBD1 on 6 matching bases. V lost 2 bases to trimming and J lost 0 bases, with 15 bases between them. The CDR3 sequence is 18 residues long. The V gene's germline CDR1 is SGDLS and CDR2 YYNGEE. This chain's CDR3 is CASSVAAGHSSYNSPLHF. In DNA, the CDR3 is TGTGCCAGCAGCGTGGCAGCGGGACACAGCTCCTATAATTCACCCCTCCACTTT.

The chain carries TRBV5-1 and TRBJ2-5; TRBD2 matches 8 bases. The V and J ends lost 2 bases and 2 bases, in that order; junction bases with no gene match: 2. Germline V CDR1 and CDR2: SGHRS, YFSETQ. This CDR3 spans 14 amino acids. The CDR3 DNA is TGCGCCAGCAGCTTACAGCGGGGGCAAGAGACCCAGTACTTC. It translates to CASSLQRGQETQYF.

The CDR3 nucleotides read TGTGCCAGCTCCCGGGACAGGGGGTCCCCAGAGACCCAGTACTTC. Its translation: CASSRDRGSPETQYF. The V gene is TRBV18, the J gene TRBJ2-5; 11 bases map to TRBD1. The length of the CDR3 is 15 residues. J was trimmed by 4 bases and V by 6 bases; bases with no gene match: 7. Germline values: CDR1 KGHSH, CDR2 LQKENI.

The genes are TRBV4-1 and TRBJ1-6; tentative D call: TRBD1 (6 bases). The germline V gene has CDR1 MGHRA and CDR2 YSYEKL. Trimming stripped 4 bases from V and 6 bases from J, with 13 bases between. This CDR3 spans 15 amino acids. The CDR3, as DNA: TGCGCCAGCAGCCGACTACAGGGAATTAATTCACCCCTCCACTTT. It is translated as CASSRLQGINSPLHF.

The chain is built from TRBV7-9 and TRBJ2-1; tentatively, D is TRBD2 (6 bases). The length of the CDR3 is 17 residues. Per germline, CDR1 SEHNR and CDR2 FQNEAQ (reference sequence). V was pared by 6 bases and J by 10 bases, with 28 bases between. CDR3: CASSLEQLAHAPQEQFF. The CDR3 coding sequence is TGTGCCAGCAGTCTCGAACAACTAGCCCATGCCCCTCAGGAGCAGTTCTTC. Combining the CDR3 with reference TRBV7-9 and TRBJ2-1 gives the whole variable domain DTGVSQNPRHKITKRGQNVTFRCDPISEHNRLYWYRQTLGQGPEFLTYFQNEAQLEKSRLLSDRFSAERPKGSFSTLEIQRTEQGDSAMYLCASSLEQLAHAPQEQFFGPGTRLTVL.

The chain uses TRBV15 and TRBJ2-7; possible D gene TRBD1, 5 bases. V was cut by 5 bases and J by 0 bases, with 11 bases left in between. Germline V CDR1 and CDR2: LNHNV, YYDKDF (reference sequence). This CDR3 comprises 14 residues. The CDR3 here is CATSGNRTSYEQYF. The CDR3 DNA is TGTGCCACCAGCGGGAACAGGACCTCCTACGAGCAGTACTTC.

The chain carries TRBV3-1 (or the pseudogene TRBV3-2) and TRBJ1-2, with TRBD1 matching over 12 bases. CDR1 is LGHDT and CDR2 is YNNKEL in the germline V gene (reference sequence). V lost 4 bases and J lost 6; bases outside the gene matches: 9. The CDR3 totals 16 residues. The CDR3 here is CASSPGTGTGGHGYTF. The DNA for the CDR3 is TGTGCCAGCAGCCCAGGGACCGGGACAGGGGGCCATGGCTACACCTTC.

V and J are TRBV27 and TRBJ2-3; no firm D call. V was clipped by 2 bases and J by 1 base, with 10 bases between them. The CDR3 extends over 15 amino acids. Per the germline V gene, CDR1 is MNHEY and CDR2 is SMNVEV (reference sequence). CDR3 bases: TGTGCCAGCAGTTTACGGATAAGCGGCACAGATACGCAGTATTTT. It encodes CASSLRISGTDTQYF.

The CDR3 sequence is CASTPGTGAYEQYF. As DNA, the CDR3 is TGTGCCAGCACCCCGGGGACAGGGGCCTACGAGCAGTACTTC. V gene TRBV27 combines with J gene TRBJ2-7; 10 bases match TRBD1. The CDR3 has 14 residues. V lost 7 bases to trimming and J lost 2 bases; unmatched junction nucleotides: 5. Germline V gene data show CDR1 as MNHEY and CDR2 as SMNVEV (reference sequence).

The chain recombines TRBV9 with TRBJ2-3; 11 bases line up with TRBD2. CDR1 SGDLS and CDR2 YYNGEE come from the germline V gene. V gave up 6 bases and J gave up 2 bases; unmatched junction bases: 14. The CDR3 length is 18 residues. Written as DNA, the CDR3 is TGTGCCAGCACTCCTATAGCCGGGACTAGCGGAACCACAGATACGCAGTATTTT. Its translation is CASTPIAGTSGTTDTQYF.

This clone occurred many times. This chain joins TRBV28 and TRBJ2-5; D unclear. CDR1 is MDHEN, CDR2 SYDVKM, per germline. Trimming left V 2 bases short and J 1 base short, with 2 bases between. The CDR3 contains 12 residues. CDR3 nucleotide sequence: TGTGCCAGCAGTTTACGCCAAGAGACCCAGTACTTC. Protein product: CASSLRQETQYF.

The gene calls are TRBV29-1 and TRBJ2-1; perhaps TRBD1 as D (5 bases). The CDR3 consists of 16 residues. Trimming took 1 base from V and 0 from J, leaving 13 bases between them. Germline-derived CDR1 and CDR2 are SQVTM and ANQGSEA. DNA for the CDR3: TGCAGCGTTGAAGGGCCAGGGAAGAGCTCCTACAATGAGCAGTTCTTC. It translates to CSVEGPGKSSYNEQFF.

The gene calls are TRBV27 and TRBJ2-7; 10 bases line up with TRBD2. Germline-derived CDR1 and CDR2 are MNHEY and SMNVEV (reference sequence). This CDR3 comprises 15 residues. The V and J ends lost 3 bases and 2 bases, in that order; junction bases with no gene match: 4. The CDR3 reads CASSFYSGGTYEQYF. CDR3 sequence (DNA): TGTGCCAGCAGTTTCTATAGCGGGGGGACCTACGAGCAGTACTTC.

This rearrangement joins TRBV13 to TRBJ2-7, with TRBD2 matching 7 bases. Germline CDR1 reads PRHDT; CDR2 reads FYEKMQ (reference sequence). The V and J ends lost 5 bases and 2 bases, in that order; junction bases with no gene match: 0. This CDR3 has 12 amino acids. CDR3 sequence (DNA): TGTGCCAGCAGCGGGGGGGCCTACGAGCAGTACTTC. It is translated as CASSGGAYEQYF.

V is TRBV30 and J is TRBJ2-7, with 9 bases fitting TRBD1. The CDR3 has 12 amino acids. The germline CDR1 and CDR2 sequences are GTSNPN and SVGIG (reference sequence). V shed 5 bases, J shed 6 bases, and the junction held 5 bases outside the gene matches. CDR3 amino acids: CAWGGQGGEQYF. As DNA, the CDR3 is TGTGCCTGGGGGGGACAGGGAGGCGAGCAGTACTTC. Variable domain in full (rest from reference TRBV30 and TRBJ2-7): SQTIHQWPATLVQPVGSPLSLECTVEGTSNPNLYWYRQAAGRGLQLLFYSVGIGQISSEVPQNLSASRPQDRQFILSSKKLLLSDSGFYLCAWGGQGGEQYFGPGTRLTVT.

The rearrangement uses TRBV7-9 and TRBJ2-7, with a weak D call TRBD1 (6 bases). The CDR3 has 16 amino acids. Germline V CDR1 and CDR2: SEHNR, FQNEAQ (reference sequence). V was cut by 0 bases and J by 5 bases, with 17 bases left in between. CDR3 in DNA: TGTGCCAGCAGCTTAGCGGCAGGGGAAATAAAGAACGAGCAGTACTTC. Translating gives CASSLAAGEIKNEQYF.

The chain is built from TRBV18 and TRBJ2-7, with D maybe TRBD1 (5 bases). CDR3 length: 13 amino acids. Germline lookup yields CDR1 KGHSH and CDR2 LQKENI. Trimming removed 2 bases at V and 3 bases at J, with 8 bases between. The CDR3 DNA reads TGTGCCAGCTCACCAGGCAGGGACTACGAGCAGTACTTC. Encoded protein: CASSPGRDYEQYF. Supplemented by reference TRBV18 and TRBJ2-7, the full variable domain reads NAGVMQNPRHLVRRRGQEARLRCSPMKGHSHVYWYRQLPEEGLKFMVYLQKENIIDESGMPKERFSAEFPKEGPSILRIQQVVRGDSAAYFCASSPGRDYEQYFGPGTRLTVT.

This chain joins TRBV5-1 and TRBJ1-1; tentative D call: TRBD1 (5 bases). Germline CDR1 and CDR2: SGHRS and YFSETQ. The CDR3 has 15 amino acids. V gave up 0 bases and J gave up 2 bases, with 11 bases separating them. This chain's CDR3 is CASSLEGRGNTEAFF. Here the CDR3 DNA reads TGCGCCAGCAGCTTGGAGGGGAGGGGAAACACTGAAGCTTTCTTT.

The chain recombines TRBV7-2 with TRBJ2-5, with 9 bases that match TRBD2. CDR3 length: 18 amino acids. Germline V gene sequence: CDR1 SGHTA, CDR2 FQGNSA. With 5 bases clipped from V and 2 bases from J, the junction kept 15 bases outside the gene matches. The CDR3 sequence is CASSEGYTTSGLQETQYF. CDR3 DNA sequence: TGTGCCAGCAGCGAAGGGTATACGACTAGCGGACTACAAGAGACCCAGTACTTC.

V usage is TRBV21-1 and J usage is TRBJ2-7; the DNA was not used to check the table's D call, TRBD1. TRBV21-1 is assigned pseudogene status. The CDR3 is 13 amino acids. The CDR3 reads CASNPGQGIEQYF. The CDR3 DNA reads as TGTGCCAGCAATCCGGGACAGGGGATCGAGCAGTACTTC.

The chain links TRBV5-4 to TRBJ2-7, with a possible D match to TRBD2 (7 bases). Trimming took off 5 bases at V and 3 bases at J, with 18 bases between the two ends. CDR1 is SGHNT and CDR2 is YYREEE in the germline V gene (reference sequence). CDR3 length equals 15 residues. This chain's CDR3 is CASSKGGLADYEQYF. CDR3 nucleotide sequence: TGTGCCAGCAGTAAGGGGGGTCTAGCGGACTACGAGCAGTACTTC.

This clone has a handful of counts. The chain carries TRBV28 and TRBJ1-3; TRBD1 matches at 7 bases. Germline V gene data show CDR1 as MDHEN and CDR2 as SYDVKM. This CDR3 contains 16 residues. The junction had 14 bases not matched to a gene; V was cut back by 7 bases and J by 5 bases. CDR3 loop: CASKPWDRKKRNTIYF. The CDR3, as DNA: TGTGCCAGCAAACCCTGGGACAGAAAGAAACGAAACACCATATATTTT.

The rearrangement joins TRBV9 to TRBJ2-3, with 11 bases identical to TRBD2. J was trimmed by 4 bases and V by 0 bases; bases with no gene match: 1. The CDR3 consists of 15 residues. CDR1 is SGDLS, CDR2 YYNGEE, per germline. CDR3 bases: TGTGCCAGCAGCGTAGGGACTAGCGGGCCAGATACGCAGTATTTT. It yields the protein CASSVGTSGPDTQYF.

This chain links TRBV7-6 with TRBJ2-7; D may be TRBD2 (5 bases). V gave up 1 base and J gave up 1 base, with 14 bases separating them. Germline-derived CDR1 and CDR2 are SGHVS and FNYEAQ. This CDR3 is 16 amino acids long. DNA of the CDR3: TGTGCCAGCAGCTTAGGGTCCGTGCCGGGATCCTACGAGCAGTACTTC. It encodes CASSLGSVPGSYEQYF. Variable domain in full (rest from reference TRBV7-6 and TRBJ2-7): GAGVSQSPRYKVTKRGQDVALRCDPISGHVSLYWYRQALGQGPEFLTYFNYEAQQDKSGLPNDRFSAERPEGSISTLTIQRTEQRDSAMYRCASSLGSVPGSYEQYFGPGTRLTVT.

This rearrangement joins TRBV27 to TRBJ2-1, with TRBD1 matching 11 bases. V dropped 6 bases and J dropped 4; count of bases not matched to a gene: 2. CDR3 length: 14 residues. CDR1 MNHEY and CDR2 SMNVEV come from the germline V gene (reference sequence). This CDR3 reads CASSWDRGYNEQFF. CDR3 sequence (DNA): TGTGCCAGCAGCTGGGACAGGGGGTACAATGAGCAGTTCTTC.

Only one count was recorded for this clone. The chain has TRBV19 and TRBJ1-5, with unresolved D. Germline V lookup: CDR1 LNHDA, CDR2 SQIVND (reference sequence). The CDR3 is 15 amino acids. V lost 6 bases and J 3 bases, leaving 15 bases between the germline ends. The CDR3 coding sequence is TGTGCCAGTAGGAGCGGATCAAGGGTCAATCAGCCCCAGCATTTT. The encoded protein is CASRSGSRVNQPQHF.

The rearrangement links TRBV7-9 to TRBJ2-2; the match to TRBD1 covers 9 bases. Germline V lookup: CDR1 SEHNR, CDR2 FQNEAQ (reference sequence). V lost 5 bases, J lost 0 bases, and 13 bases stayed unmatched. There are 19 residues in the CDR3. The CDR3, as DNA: TGTGCCAGCAGCCCATCACCGGGACAGGGCGCCGCGAACACCGGGGAGCTGTTTTTT. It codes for CASSPSPGQGAANTGELFF.

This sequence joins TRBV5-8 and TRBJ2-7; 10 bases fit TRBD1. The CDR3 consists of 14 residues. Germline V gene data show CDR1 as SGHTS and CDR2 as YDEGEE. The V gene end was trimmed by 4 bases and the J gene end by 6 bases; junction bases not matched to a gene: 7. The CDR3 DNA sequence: TGTGCCAGCAGCCCCGGGACAGGGGTTCTCGAGCAGTACTTC. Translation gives CASSPGTGVLEQYF.

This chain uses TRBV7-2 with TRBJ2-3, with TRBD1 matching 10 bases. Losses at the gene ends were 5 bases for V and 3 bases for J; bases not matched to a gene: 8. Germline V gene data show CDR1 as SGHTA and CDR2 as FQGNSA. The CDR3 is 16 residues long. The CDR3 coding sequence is TGTGCCAGCAGCGTGACAGGGGGCGTGGGAACAGATACGCAGTATTTT. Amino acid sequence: CASSVTGGVGTDTQYF. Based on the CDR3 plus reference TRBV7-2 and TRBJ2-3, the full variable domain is GAGVSQSPSNKVTEKGKDVELRCDPISGHTALYWYRQSLGQGLEFLIYFQGNSAPDKSGLPSDRFSAERTGGSVSTLTIQRTQQEDSAVYLCASSVTGGVGTDTQYFGPGTRLTVL.